The sequence of this TCR beta chain was determined in a study of shared clonotypes between healthy human individuals. Overall study context: A donor's plate count was three for CD4 naive and three for CD4 memory; CD8 naive had two and CD8 memory one.

Method: immunoSEQ multiplex PCR; TCRdb's copy keeps in-frame clones and lacks some. The sample shows some 580,000 clones, roughly 98% of them seen only once. Remarks on this clone: In the same sample, other DNA sequences code for this CDR3.

Positively selected for CCR7, the CD45RO-negative cells used as naive CD8 cells excluded terminally differentiated effector memory CD45RA+ cells. This clonotype was sampled from a young man in good health. The sequencing sample was made of naive CD8+ T cells sorted from blood.

The CDR3 protein is CASSPWDRGETQYF. In nucleotides, the CDR3 is TGTGCCAGCAGCCCTTGGGACAGGGGGGAGACCCAGTACTTC. The chain recombines TRBV9 with TRBJ2-5; TRBD1 matches at 11 bases. Looked up from germline, CDR1 is SGDLS and CDR2 is YYNGEE. The CDR3 covers 14 residues. Trimming cost V 4 bases and J 5 bases; bases outside gene matches: 4.